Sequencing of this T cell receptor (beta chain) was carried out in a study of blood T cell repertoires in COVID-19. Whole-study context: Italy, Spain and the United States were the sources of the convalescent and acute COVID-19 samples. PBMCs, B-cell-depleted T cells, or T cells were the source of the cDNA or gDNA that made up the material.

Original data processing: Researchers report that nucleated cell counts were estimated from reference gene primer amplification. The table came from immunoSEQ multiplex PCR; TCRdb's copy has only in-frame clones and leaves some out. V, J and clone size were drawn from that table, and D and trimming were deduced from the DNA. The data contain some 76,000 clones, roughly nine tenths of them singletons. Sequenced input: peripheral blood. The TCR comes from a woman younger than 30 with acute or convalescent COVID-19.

The CDR3 DNA sequence: TGTGCCAGCAGTTCGAGGGGGAGGGGTGAAAAACTGTTTTTT. It yields the protein CASSSRGRGEKLFF. The J gene is TRBJ1-4, the V gene TRBV2; D perhaps matches TRBD1 (6 bases). CDR3 length: 14 amino acids. Trimming removed 5 bases from V and 7 bases from J, with 14 bases in between. Germline V gene lookup returns CDR1 SNHLY and CDR2 FYNNEI.